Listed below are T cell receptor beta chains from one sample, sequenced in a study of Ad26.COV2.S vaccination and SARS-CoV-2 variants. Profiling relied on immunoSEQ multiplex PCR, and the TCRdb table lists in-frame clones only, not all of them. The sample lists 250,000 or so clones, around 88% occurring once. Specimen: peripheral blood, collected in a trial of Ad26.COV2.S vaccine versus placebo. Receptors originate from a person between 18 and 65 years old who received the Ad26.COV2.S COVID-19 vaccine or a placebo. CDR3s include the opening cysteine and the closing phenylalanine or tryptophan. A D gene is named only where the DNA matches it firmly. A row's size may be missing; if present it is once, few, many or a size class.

CDR3: CASSYVTGTSGGAGADTQYF
DNA: TGCGCCAGCAGCTACGTAACCGGGACTAGCGGGGGGGCCGGGGCAGATACGCAGTATTTT
size: -
V: TRBV4-3
J: TRBJ2-3
length: 20
D: TRBD2

CDR3: CASSQVAGGPQTQYF
DNA: TGTGCCAGCAGCCAAGTAGCGGGGGGGCCGCAGACCCAGTACTTC
size: few
V: TRBV14
J: TRBJ2-5
length: 15
D: TRBD2

CDR3: CASSKTTVSSTDTQYF
DNA: TGTGCCAGCAGCAAGACGACAGTTTCTAGCACAGATACGCAGTATTTT
size: -
V: TRBV9
J: TRBJ2-3
length: 16
D: -

CDR3: CASSEAGPSSPRADTQYF
DNA: TGTGCCAGCAGTGAAGCTGGTCCTAGCTCCCCGAGGGCAGATACGCAGTATTTT
size: -
V: TRBV2
J: TRBJ2-3
length: 18
D: -

CDR3: CASSIVRRDRVTDTQYF
DNA: TGTGCCAGTAGTATAGTAAGGAGGGACAGGGTCACAGATACGCAGTATTTT
size: -
V: TRBV19
J: TRBJ2-3
length: 17
D: TRBD1

CDR3: CASSPTLAGTYNEQFF
DNA: TGTGCCAGCTCACCAACACTAGCGGGAACCTACAATGAGCAGTTCTTC
size: -
V: TRBV18
J: TRBJ2-1
length: 16
D: TRBD2

CDR3: CASSFARRNSGNTIYF
DNA: TGTGCCAGCAGTTTTGCAAGGCGGAACTCTGGAAACACCATATATTTT
size: -
V: TRBV7-9
J: TRBJ1-3
length: 16
D: -

CDR3: CASSLAGVSNEQFF
DNA: TGTGCCAGCAGTTTAGCGGGAGTCAGCAATGAGCAGTTCTTC
size: -
V: TRBV27
J: TRBJ2-1
length: 14
D: TRBD2

CDR3: CASGRALNTEAFF
DNA: TGTGCCAGCGGCCGGGCCCTGAACACTGAAGCTTTCTTT
size: -
V: TRBV5-4
J: TRBJ1-1
length: 13
D: -

CDR3: CASSSPNRGRAQPQHF
DNA: TGTGCCAGCAGTTCCCCTAACAGGGGGCGAGCTCAGCCCCAGCATTTT
size: -
V: TRBV6-2/TRBV6-3
J: TRBJ1-5
length: 16
D: TRBD1

CDR3: CASRTGTGSGQPQHF
DNA: TGTGCCAGTAGAACCGGGACAGGGAGCGGCCAGCCCCAGCATTTT
size: -
V: TRBV19
J: TRBJ1-5
length: 15
D: TRBD1